The entry below describes one T cell receptor beta chain. Its antigen is unknown. The CDR3 loop spans 13 amino acids. V gave up 1 base and J gave up 8 bases, with 12 bases separating them. The V gene's germline CDR1 is SGHNT and CDR2 YYREEE (reference sequence). This specimen belongs to a study of lymphopenia after photon versus proton radiotherapy. Using immunoSEQ multiplex PCR, the repertoire was profiled, and TCRdb retains in-frame clones only, with some absent. The sample holds 25,000 to 35,000 clones, 90% to 95% seen once. Study conclusions and caveats: Post-nadir TCR diversity decline inversely tracked overall survival among those who died. Relative stability marked proton patients; photon patients lost diversity and naive cells. Only patients who died were analyzed for survival; proton advantage is unproven. After the lymphocyte nadir, photon-treated repertoires showed oligoclonal expansion, especially of CD8+ Temra cells.

The sequencing used peripheral blood, collected from a patient treated with photon-based radiotherapy. This TCR was sampled from a woman aged 50 to 65 with cholangiocarcinoma. The V and J genes are TRBV5-4 and TRBJ1-2, with D maybe TRBD1 (6 bases). The CDR3 spells CASSLNRVGGYTF. The CDR3, as DNA: TGTGCCAGCAGCTTGAACAGGGTAGGCGGCTACACCTTC.